These 19 T cell receptor beta chains came from one sample sequenced in a study of radiotherapy plus CTLA-4 blockade in lung cancer. The data were produced by immunoSEQ multiplex PCR, yet TCRdb's version contains in-frame clones alone and is incomplete. The data hold approximately 80,000 clones, with over 65% observed a single time. The sample consisted of peripheral blood, taken from a patient treated with radiotherapy plus ipilimumab. All receptors come from a human donor with non-small cell lung cancer whose response to radiotherapy plus ipilimumab could not be evaluated.

The gene calls are TRBV14 and TRBJ1-1; D is undetermined. CDR3 length equals 13 residues. Germline-derived CDR1 and CDR2 are SGHDN and FVKESK. The germline V and J ends were trimmed by 2 bases and 6 bases, with 10 bases remaining between them. CDR3 bases: TGTGCCAGCAGCCAACGATTGAGCGCTGAAGCTTTCTTT. Its protein is CASSQRLSAEAFF.

V is TRBV10-1 and J is TRBJ2-7; 9 nucleotides agree with TRBD1. The V segment lost 6 bases and the J segment 1 base; nucleotides outside the gene matches: 7. This CDR3 has 15 residues. Germline-derived CDR1 and CDR2 are WNHNN and SYGVQD (reference sequence). CDR3: CASRVTGGGSYEQYF. Here the CDR3 DNA reads TGCGCCAGCAGAGTAACAGGGGGCGGATCCTACGAGCAGTACTTC.

This clone showed up just once. The genes are TRBV5-4 and TRBJ1-6; 7 positions match TRBD1. Germline V CDR1 and CDR2: SGHNT, YYREEE (reference sequence). Trimming took 5 bases from V and 9 from J; bases not matched to a gene: 8. The CDR3 has 14 residues. This chain's CDR3 is CASRLTGSLSPLHF. Here the CDR3 DNA reads TGTGCCAGCAGACTGACAGGGTCTCTTTCACCCCTCCACTTT.

This clone was seen a single time. This sequence joins TRBV13 and TRBJ2-3; TRBD1 aligns across 8 bases. CDR1 and CDR2 from the germline V gene are PRHDT and FYEKMQ (reference sequence). J was trimmed by 6 bases and V by 3 bases; bases with no gene match: 8. The CDR3 runs 15 residues. CDR3 sequence reads: CASSFRQGARDTQYF. In DNA form, the CDR3 reads TGTGCCAGCAGCTTCCGGCAGGGGGCCCGGGATACGCAGTATTTT. The whole variable domain, filled in from reference TRBV13 and TRBJ2-3, reads AAGVIQSPRHLIKEKRETATLKCYPIPRHDTVYWYQQGPGQDPQFLISFYEKMQSDKGSIPDRFSAQQFSDYHSELNMSSLELGDSALYFCASSFRQGARDTQYFGPGTRLTVL.

There are a few counts of this clone. The J gene is TRBJ2-2, the V gene TRBV11-2; 10 nucleotides agree with TRBD2. The CDR3 extends over 16 amino acids. J gave up 1 base and V 3 bases, and 2 bases lay outside the gene matches. Germline V gene lookup returns CDR1 SGHAT and CDR2 FQNNGV. CDR3 DNA: TGTGCCAGCAGCTTCAGACTAGCGGGGAACACCGGGGAGCTGTTTTTT. The encoded protein is CASSFRLAGNTGELFF.

V usage is TRBV29-1 and J usage is TRBJ2-2; D not resolved. The CDR3 covers 11 residues. CDR1 and CDR2 from the germline V gene are SQVTM and ANQGSEA. V gave up 6 bases and J gave up 8 bases, with 10 bases separating them. The CDR3 nucleotides are TGCAGCGTCCCCGAGCAAGGGGAGCTGTTTTTT. This translates into CSVPEQGELFF.

V and J are TRBV6-1 and TRBJ1-1; 9 nucleotides align to TRBD1. V lost 6 bases to trimming and J lost 7 bases; unmatched junction nucleotides: 6. Germline V lookup: CDR1 MNHNS, CDR2 SASEGT. The CDR3 runs to 13 residues. The CDR3: CASRARDRDEAFF. The CDR3 bases are TGTGCCAGCAGAGCCCGGGACAGGGATGAAGCTTTCTTT.

The chain uses TRBV6-5 and TRBJ2-7; no firm D call. Germline CDR1 MNHEY, CDR2 SVGAGI. There are 13 residues in the CDR3. The germline V and J ends were trimmed by 0 bases and 2 bases, with 5 bases remaining between them. For the CDR3, the DNA is TGTGCCAGCAGTTACTCCCCCACCTACGAGCAGTACTTC. Its translation: CASSYSPTYEQYF.

This clone has just a few counts. J is TRBJ1-1 and V is TRBV5-1, with D possibly matching TRBD1 (6 bases). This CDR3 comprises 15 residues. Germline V gene sequence: CDR1 SGHRS, CDR2 YFSETQ. V was trimmed by 1 base and J by 1 base, leaving 11 bases between them. The CDR3 sequence: CASSLWGQANTEAFF. The CDR3 DNA sequence: TGCGCCAGCAGCTTGTGGGGGCAAGCGAACACTGAAGCTTTCTTT.

This clone has a single count. The rearrangement uses TRBV11-2 and TRBJ2-1; the D is unclear. The ends were cut back, 0 bases at V and 7 bases at J, with 10 bases in the middle. The germline gives CDR1 SGHAT, CDR2 FQNNGV. The CDR3 is made up of 14 amino acids. The CDR3 region is CASSLDRLLNEQFF. The CDR3 region has the DNA TGTGCCAGCAGCTTAGATAGATTACTGAATGAGCAGTTCTTC.

A single count supports this clone. V is TRBV27 and J is TRBJ2-2; D remains unclear. The ends were cut back, 2 bases at V and 4 bases at J, with 14 bases in the middle. CDR3 length: 16 residues. Germline V gives CDR1 MNHEY, CDR2 SMNVEV (reference sequence). The CDR3 DNA is TGTGCCAGCAGTTTAAAGGTAGCCGAAATCACCGGGGAGCTGTTTTTT. Residues: CASSLKVAEITGELFF.

The V and J genes are TRBV4-2 and TRBJ2-3; D gene uncertain. V was trimmed by 0 bases and J by 2 bases, leaving 12 bases between them. Germline V lookup: CDR1 LGHNA, CDR2 YNFKEQ. The length of the CDR3 is 16 residues. Written as DNA, the CDR3 is TGTGCCAGCAGCCAAGAATGGGCGACCGACACAGATACGCAGTATTTT. This codes for CASSQEWATDTDTQYF.

The chain joins TRBV19 to TRBJ2-2; 8 bases are a match to TRBD2. Trimming cost V 6 bases and J 5 bases; bases outside gene matches: 5. Germline loops: CDR1 LNHDA, CDR2 SQIVND (reference sequence). This CDR3 contains 14 residues. The CDR3 region is CASSTGGGTGELFF. DNA for the CDR3: TGTGCCAGTAGCACCGGGGGGGGTACCGGGGAGCTGTTTTTT.

This clone was counted a few times. The chain has TRBV6-5 and TRBJ2-2; D is possibly TRBD1 (7 bases). The germline CDR1 and CDR2 sequences are MNHEY and SVGAGI. The length of the CDR3 is 15 residues. Trimming left V 2 bases short and J 7 bases short, with 14 bases between. CDR3 DNA: TGTGCCAGCAGTTACGCGGGACAGTCTATCGGGGAGCTGTTTTTT. It is translated as CASSYAGQSIGELFF.

V and J are TRBV7-6 and TRBJ1-1; TRBD1 matches 8 bases. CDR3 length: 15 amino acids. J lost 4 bases, V lost 5 bases, and 9 bases had no gene match. Germline V gene data show CDR1 as SGHVS and CDR2 as FNYEAQ. The CDR3 reads CASSLTGQGRTEAFF. DNA of the CDR3: TGTGCCAGCAGCCTCACCGGACAGGGTCGCACTGAAGCTTTCTTT.

Note on this clone: Additional DNA sequences in this sample encode the identical CDR3. The chain is built from TRBV4-1 and TRBJ2-7; perhaps TRBD2 as D (6 bases). The CDR3 has 15 amino acids. CDR1 and CDR2 (germline): MGHRA, YSYEKL. The V end was cut by 0 bases, the J end by 0 bases, with 9 bases between. Here the CDR3 reads CASSQEREPSYEQYF. As DNA, the CDR3 is TGCGCCAGCAGCCAAGAACGGGAGCCCTCCTACGAGCAGTACTTC.

The sample holds a few counts of this clone. J is TRBJ2-1 and V is TRBV14, with 7 positions matching TRBD2. This CDR3 spans 16 amino acids. Trimming cost V 0 bases and J 4 bases; bases outside gene matches: 6. Germline assignment: CDR1 SGHDN and CDR2 FVKESK. The CDR3 protein is CASSQDWGREYNEQFF. DNA of the CDR3: TGTGCCAGCAGCCAAGATTGGGGGAGGGAATACAATGAGCAGTTCTTC.

This rearrangement joins TRBV30 to TRBJ1-5; tentative D call: TRBD1 (6 bases). The V gene lost 7 bases and the J gene lost 6 bases, with 19 bases spanning the gap. Germline lookup yields CDR1 GTSNPN and CDR2 SVGIG (reference sequence). The CDR3 totals 14 residues. CDR3 region: CAYGGEGHGQPQHF. CDR3 nucleotide sequence: TGTGCCTATGGGGGCGAGGGGCACGGTCAGCCCCAGCATTTT. The full variable domain, completed using reference TRBV30 and TRBJ1-5, is SQTIHQWPATLVQPVGSPLSLECTVEGTSNPNLYWYRQAAGRGLQLLFYSVGIGQISSEVPQNLSASRPQDRQFILSSKKLLLSDSGFYLCAYGGEGHGQPQHFGDGTRLSIL.

This clone was seen a handful of times. The chain has TRBV19 and TRBJ1-1; D is ambiguous. CDR3 size: 16 residues. Deletions cut 3 bases from V and 0 bases from J, with 14 bases between. Germline V gene sequence: CDR1 LNHDA, CDR2 SQIVND (reference sequence). For the CDR3, the DNA is TGTGCCAGTAGTATCGTGGGCAGACTAATGAACACTGAAGCTTTCTTT. As protein: CASSIVGRLMNTEAFF. Supplemented by reference TRBV19 and TRBJ1-1, the full variable domain reads DGGITQSPKYLFRKEGQNVTLSCEQNLNHDAMYWYRQDPGQGLRLIYYSQIVNDFQKGDIAEGYSVSREKKESFPLTVTSAQKNPTAFYLCASSIVGRLMNTEAFFGQGTRLTVV.